This entry describes one TCR beta chain. This clonotype was detected many times. Its antigen has not been determined. Base qualities are not provided; no much larger clone lies one nucleotide away. TCRdb names Illumina HiSeq 1500 as the instrument used. TCRdb cleaned the public reads at Q25 with fastp, built clones with MiXCR and kept in-frame beta chains. A single entry per CDR3 protein holds the most common genes and DNA from its merged rows. Across this sample there are about 490,000 distinct CDR3 sequences, with around 27% seen only once. The ten largest clonotypes hold around 14% of the sample. The data derive from a study of T cell repertoires in cytomegalovirus infection (dated by TCRdb to the late 2010s). About the study as a whole: Donor HLA type was relevant to the analysis, as public TCR beta signatures indicated carriage of CMV infection together with the matching HLA type. General study outcomes and caveats: Cumulative frequency of public TCR beta family members discriminated carriers of CMV infection plus the relevant HLA type in this cohort and an independent roughly 340-donor cohort. In the ex vivo response, HLA-C-restricted CMV-specific TCR beta clonotypes were dominant, and in two of eight donors the single most frequent clonotype came from this HLA-C-restricted group.

This TCR was sampled from a human donor in good health (CMV status not recorded). Some clones in this sample may be carry-over from other donors' samples. The sequencing sample was made of PBMCs.

The CDR3 region: CASTKDYSSSYEQYF. In nucleotides, the sequence is TGTGCCAGCACTAAGGACTACTCGAGCTCCTACGAGCAGTACTTC. The chain joins TRBV6-1 to TRBJ2-7; 6 matching bases give a weak D call of TRBD2. V is clipped by 7 bases and J by 0 bases, and the sequence between their germline boundaries is 16 bases long. From a lookup of the germline V gene, CDR1 and CDR2 are MNHNS and SASEGT. Its CDR3 holds 15 amino acids, cysteine through phenylalanine. The DNA shown is the 45-base CDR3, in frame from base 1.